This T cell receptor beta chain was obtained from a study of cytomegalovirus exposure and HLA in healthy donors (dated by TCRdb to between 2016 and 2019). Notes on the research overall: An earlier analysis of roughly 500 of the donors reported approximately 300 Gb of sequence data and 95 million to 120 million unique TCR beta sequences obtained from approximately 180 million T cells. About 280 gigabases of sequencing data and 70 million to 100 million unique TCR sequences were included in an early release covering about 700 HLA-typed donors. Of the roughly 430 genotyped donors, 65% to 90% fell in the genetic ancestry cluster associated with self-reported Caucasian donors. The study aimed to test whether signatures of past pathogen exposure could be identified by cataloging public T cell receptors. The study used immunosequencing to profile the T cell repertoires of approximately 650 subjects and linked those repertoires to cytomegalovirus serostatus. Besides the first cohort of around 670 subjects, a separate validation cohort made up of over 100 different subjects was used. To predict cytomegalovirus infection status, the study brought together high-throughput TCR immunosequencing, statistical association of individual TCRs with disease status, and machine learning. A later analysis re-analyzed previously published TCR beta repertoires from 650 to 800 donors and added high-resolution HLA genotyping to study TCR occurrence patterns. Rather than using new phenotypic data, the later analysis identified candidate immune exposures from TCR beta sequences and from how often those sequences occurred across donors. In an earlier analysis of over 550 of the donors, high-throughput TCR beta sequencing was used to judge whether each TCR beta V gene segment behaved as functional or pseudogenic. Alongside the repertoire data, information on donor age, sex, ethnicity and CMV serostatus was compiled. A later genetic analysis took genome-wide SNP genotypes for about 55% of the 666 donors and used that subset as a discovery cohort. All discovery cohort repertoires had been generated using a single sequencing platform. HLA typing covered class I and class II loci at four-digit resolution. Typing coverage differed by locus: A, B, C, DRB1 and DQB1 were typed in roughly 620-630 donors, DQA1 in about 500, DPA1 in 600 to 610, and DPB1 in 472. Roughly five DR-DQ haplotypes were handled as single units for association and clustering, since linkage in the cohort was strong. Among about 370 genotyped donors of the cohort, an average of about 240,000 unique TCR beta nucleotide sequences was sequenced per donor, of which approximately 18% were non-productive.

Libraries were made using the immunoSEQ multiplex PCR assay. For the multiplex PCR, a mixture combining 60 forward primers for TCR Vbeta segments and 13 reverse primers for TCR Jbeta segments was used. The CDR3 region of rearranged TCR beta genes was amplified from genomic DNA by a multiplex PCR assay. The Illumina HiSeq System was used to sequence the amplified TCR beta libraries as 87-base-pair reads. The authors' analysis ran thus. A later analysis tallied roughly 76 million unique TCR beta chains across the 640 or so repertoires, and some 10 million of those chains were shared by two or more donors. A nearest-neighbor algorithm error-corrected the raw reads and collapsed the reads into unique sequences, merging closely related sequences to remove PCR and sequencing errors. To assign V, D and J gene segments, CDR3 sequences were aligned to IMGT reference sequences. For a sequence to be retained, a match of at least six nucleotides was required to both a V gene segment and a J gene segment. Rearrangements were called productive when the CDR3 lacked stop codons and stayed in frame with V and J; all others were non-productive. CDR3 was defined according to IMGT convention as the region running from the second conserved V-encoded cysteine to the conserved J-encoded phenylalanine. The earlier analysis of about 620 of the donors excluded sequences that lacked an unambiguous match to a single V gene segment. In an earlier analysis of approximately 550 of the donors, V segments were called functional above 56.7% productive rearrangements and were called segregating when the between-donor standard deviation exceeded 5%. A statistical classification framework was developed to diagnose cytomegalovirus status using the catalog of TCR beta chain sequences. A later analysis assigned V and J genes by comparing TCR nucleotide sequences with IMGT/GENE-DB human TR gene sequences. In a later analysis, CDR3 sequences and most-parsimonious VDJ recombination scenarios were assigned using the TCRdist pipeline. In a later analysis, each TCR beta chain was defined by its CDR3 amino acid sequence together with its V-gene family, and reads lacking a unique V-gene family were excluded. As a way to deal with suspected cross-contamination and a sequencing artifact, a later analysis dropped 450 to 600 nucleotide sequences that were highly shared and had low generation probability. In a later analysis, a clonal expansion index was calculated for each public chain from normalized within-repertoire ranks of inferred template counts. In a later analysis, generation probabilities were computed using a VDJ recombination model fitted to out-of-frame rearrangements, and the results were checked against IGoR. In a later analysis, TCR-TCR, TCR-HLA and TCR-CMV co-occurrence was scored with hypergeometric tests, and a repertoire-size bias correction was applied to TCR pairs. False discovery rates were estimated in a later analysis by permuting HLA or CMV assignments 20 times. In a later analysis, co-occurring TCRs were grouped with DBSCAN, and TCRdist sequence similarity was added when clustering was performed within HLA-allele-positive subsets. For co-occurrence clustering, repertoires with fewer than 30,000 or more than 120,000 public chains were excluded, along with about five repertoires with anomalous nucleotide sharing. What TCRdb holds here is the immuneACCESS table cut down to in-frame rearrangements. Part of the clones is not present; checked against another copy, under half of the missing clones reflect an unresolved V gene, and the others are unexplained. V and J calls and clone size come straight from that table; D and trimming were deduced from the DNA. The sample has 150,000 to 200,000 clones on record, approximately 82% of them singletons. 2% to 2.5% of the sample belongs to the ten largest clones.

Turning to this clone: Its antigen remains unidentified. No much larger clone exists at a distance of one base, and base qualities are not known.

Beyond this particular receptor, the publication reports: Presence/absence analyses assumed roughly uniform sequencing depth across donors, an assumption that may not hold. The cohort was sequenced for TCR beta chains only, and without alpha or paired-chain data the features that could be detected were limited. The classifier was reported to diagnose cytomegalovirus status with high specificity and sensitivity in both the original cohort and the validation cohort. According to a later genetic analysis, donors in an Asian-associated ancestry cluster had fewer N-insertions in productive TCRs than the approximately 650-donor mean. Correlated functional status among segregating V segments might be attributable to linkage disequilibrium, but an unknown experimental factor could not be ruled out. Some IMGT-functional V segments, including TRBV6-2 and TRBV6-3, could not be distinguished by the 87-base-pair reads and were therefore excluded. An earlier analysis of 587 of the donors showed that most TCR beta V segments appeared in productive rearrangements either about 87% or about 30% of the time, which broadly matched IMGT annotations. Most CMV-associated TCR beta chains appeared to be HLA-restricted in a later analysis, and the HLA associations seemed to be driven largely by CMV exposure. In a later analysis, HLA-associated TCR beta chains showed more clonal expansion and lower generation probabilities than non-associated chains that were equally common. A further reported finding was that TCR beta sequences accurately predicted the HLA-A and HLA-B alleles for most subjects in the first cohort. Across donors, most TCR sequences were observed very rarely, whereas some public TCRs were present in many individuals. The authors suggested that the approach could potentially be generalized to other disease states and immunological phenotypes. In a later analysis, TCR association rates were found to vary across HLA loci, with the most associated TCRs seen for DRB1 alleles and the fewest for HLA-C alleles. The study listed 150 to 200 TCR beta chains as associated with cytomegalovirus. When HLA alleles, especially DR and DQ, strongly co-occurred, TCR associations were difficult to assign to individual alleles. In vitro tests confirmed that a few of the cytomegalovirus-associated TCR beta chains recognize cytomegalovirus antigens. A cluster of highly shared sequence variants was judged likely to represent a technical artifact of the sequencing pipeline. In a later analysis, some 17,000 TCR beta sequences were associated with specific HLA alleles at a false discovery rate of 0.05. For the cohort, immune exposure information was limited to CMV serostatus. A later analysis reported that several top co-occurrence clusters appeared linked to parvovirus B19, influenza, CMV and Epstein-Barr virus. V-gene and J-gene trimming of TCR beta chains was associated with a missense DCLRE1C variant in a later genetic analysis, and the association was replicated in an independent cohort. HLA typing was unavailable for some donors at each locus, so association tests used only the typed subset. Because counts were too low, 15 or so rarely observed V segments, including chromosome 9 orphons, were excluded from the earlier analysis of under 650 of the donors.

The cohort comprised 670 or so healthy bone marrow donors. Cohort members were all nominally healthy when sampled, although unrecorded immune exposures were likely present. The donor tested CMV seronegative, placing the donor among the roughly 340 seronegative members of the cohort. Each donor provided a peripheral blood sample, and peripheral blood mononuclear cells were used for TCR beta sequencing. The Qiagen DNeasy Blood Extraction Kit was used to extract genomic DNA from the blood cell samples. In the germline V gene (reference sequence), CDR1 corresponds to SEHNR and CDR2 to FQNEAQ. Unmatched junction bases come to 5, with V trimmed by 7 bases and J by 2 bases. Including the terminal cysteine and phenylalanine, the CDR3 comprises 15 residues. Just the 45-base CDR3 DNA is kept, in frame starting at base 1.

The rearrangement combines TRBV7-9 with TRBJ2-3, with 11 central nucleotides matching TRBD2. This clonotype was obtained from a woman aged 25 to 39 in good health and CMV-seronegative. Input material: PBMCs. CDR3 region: CASNPSGGTTDTQYF. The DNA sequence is TGTGCCAGCAACCCTAGCGGGGGGACCACAGATACGCAGTATTTT.